This TCR beta chain was found in a study of cytomegalovirus exposure and HLA in healthy donors. The ends were cut back, 1 base at V and 0 bases at J, with 11 bases in the middle. Germline V lookup: CDR1 SGHKS, CDR2 YYEKEE (reference sequence). The CDR3 consists of 16 residues. Generated by immunoSEQ multiplex PCR, the TCRdb table keeps only in-frame clones and is missing some. The sample shows some 75,000 clones, roughly 96% of them seen only once. The chain has TRBV5-5 and TRBJ1-5; maybe TRBD1 (5 bases). This clonotype was sampled from a young woman in good health and CMV-seronegative. Material: PBMCs. CDR3 in amino acids: CASSLQGPGSNQPQHF. The DNA of the CDR3 is TGTGCCAGCAGCTTGCAGGGTCCCGGTAGCAATCAGCCCCAGCATTTT.